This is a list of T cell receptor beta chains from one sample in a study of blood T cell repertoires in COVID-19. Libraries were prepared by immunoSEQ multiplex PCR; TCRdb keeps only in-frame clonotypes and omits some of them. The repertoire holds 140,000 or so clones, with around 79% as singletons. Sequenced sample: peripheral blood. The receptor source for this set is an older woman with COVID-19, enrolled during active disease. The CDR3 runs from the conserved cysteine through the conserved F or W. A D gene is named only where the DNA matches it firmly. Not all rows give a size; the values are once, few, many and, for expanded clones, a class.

TGTGCCAGCAGAATGTCTAGGGACACGGGGAACGAGCAGTACTTC	CASRMSRDTGNEQYF	.	.	TRBJ2-7	TRBV7-9
TGTGCCAGCAGTTTAAGCGTCCACTATGGCTACACCTTC	CASSLSVHYGYTF	.	.	TRBJ1-2	TRBV27
TGTGCCACCAGCAGAGATGACATGAATTTGGGAAAACTGTTTTTT	CATSRDDMNLGKLFF	.	.	TRBJ1-4	TRBV15
TGTGCCAGCAGGGGACAGACAGTAAACACCGGGGAGCTGTTTTTT	CASRGQTVNTGELFF	TRBD1	once	TRBJ2-2	TRBV2
TGTGCCACCCTGCCGGGAGAAGTCAACTATGGCTACACCTTC	CATLPGEVNYGYTF	.	.	TRBJ1-2	TRBV28
TGCGCCAGCAGCCACGGTGGAGGCAACTACGAGCAGTACTTC	CASSHGGGNYEQYF	.	.	TRBJ2-7	TRBV4-3
TGTGCCAGCAGCCTGACTAGCGGGACAACAGATACGCAGTATTTT	CASSLTSGTTDTQYF	TRBD2	.	TRBJ2-3	TRBV7-3
TGTGCCAGTAGGGCGATTCGCGGGACCTACGAGCAGTACTTC	CASRAIRGTYEQYF	.	.	TRBJ2-7	TRBV6-6
TGTGCCAGCAGCTTTTTGGGACAGTCGAACACTGAAGCTTTCTTT	CASSFLGQSNTEAFF	TRBD1	.	TRBJ1-1	TRBV7-9
TGTGCCTGGAGTAATAGCATTTACACTGAAGCTTTCTTT	CAWSNSIYTEAFF	.	.	TRBJ1-1	TRBV30
TGTGCCAGCAGCTTAGGGACAGGGGGCGAGCAGTACTTC	CASSLGTGGEQYF	TRBD1	.	TRBJ2-7	TRBV7-9
TGTGCCAGCAGCTTAGTTGGACAGGGCATGGGCGCTTTCTTT	CASSLVGQGMGAFF	TRBD1	.	TRBJ1-1	TRBV11-2
TGTGCCATCAGTGATGGTCCAGGGGGTGAGCAGTTCTTC	CAISDGPGGEQFF	TRBD1	.	TRBJ2-1	TRBV10-3
TGTGCCAGCAGCCCGGGGGGGGCCAGGGAGCTGTTTTTT	CASSPGGARELFF	TRBD2	.	TRBJ2-2	TRBV9
TGTGCCAGTAGTATGAGGGGACAGGGGCTGTTCAATCAGCCCCAGCATTTT	CASSMRGQGLFNQPQHF	TRBD1	.	TRBJ1-5	TRBV19
TGTGCCAGCAGCCCCCGGACTCGGAATGAGCAGTTCTTC	CASSPRTRNEQFF	.	.	TRBJ2-1	TRBV4-2
TGTGCCAGCTCAATTAGTCCGGGTGGGGCAGCTTTCTTT	CASSISPGGAAFF	.	.	TRBJ1-1	TRBV18
TGTGCCAGCGGACTGGGTTCTAATGAAAAACTGTTTTTT	CASGLGSNEKLFF	.	once	TRBJ1-4	TRBV28
TGTGCCAGCAGTTTATGGACAGGGGGCAACTATGGCTACACCTTC	CASSLWTGGNYGYTF	TRBD1	.	TRBJ1-2	TRBV28
TGTGCCAGCAGTGTGCGGGGAAATGGAAACACCATATATTTT	CASSVRGNGNTIYF	.	many	TRBJ1-3	TRBV2
TGTGCCAGCAGCCCCGGGACAGGGGGCTTTACCGATAATTCACCCCTCCACTTT	CASSPGTGGFTDNSPLHF	TRBD1	.	TRBJ1-6	TRBV7-2
TGTGCCAGCAGCTCAACCGGGACAGGGGGCTTAGGGCAGTACTTC	CASSSTGTGGLGQYF	TRBD1	.	TRBJ2-7	TRBV5-6
TGCAGCGCCCAGACAGGGGGAGTCACTGAAGCTTTCTTT	CSAQTGGVTEAFF	TRBD1	.	TRBJ1-1	TRBV29-1